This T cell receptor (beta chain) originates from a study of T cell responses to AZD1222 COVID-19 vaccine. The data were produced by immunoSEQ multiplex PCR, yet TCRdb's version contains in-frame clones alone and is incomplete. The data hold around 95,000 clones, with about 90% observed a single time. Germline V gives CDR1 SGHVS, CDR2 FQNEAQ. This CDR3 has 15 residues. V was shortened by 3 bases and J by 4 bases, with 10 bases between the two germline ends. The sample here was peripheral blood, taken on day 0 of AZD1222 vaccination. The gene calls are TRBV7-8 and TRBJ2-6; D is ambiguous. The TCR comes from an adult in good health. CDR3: CASSFPDAGANVLTF. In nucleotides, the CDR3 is TGTGCCAGCAGCTTTCCGGACGCGGGGGCCAACGTCCTGACTTTC.